This T cell receptor beta chain was sequenced for a study of OX40 agonist ivuxolimab in advanced cancers. Measured with immunoSEQ multiplex PCR; TCRdb has only the in-frame clones, and not every one. The sample holds tens of thousands of clones, 70% to 90% seen once. Losses at the gene ends were 4 bases for V and 4 bases for J; bases not matched to a gene: 9. Germline V CDR1 and CDR2: GTSNPN, SVGIG (reference sequence). The CDR3 has 15 amino acids. The rearrangement joins TRBV30 to TRBJ2-7; TRBD1 matches 11 bases. The sequencing used CD4+ or CD8+ T cells sorted from blood, collected in a trial of the OX40 agonist ivuxolimab. This TCR derives from an adult with an advanced solid tumor such as melanoma, head and neck, liver or kidney cancer. The CDR3 region is CAWTPGGQGGYEQYF. CDR3 DNA: TGTGCCTGGACCCCTGGGGGACAGGGGGGATACGAGCAGTACTTC.